This T cell receptor beta chain was identified during a study of blood T cell repertoires in COVID-19. Germline V gene lookup returns CDR1 SGDLS and CDR2 YYNGEE. Trimming at V came to 4 bases and at J to 6 bases, leaving 9 bases not matched to a gene. The CDR3 contains 15 residues. This table comes from immunoSEQ multiplex PCR, and its TCRdb copy is limited to in-frame clones, with some not included. Counted here are about 49,000 clones, roughly 82% occurring once; the ten biggest clones make up about 2.9%. The TCR comes from a woman aged 60 to 75 with acute or convalescent COVID-19. V usage is TRBV9 and J usage is TRBJ2-2; 7 nucleotides align to TRBD2. The sequencing sample was made of peripheral blood. CDR3 region: CASSRGGRLAGELFF. DNA of the CDR3: TGTGCCAGCAGCCGGGGAGGGAGGCTCGCCGGGGAGCTGTTTTTT.